This section outlines one T cell receptor beta chain sequence together with its context. Its cognate antigen is unknown. The data were obtained in a study of T cell responses to AZD1222 COVID-19 vaccine. Whole-study results and caveats: Only a handful of AZD1222 recipients tested seropositive at baseline. Donors, mostly white British, included more females; clonal diversity was possibly underestimated. Unmutated variant regions are reportedly the target of nearly half of TCRs that are spike-specific.

This CDR3 contains 21 residues. The V gene's germline CDR1 is MDHEN and CDR2 SYDVKM. J gave up 2 bases and V 5 bases, and 23 bases lay outside the gene matches. Assay: immunoSEQ multiplex PCR; the TCRdb copy retains only in-frame clones and omits some. Seen here are about 72,000 clones, around 90% observed once, and the top ten hold around 24%. The specimen comprised peripheral blood, sampled on day 0 of AZD1222 vaccination. This sequence was found in an adult in good health. V usage is TRBV28 and J usage is TRBJ2-3, with 9 bases matching TRBD1. The CDR3 sequence is CASSPATGTGSPNRNTDTQYF. The CDR3 DNA follows: TGTGCCAGCAGTCCCGCGACCGGGACAGGGTCACCCAACCGAAACACAGATACGCAGTATTTT.